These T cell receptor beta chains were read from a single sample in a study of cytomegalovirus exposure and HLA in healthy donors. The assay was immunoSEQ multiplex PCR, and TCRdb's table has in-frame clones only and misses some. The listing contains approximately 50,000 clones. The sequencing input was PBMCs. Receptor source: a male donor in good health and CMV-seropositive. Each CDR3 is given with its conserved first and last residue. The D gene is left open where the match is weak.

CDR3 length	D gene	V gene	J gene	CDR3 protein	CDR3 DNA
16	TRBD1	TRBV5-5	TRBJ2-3	CASSWDRGSWPDTQYF	TGTGCCAGCAGCTGGGACAGGGGATCGTGGCCAGATACGCAGTATTTT
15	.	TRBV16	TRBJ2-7	CASSQAEGHPYEQYF	TGTGCCAGCAGCCAAGCGGAGGGTCACCCCTACGAGCAGTACTTC
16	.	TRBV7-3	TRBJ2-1	CASSLTGGGPLDEQFF	TGTGCCAGCAGCTTAACGGGGGGGGGCCCCCTCGATGAGCAGTTCTTC
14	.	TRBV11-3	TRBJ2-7	CASSRRGGAYEQYF	TGTGCCAGCAGCCGGAGAGGGGGAGCCTACGAGCAGTACTTC
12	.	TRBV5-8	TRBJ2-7	CAGSTYSYEQYF	TGTGCCGGCAGCACCTACTCCTACGAGCAGTACTTC
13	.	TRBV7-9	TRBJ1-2	CASSAGSGYGYTF	TGTGCCAGCAGCGCAGGGTCCGGCTATGGCTACACCTTC
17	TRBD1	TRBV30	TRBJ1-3	CAWSGQGAHHSGNTIYF	TGTGCCTGGAGCGGACAGGGGGCCCACCACTCTGGAAACACCATATATTTT
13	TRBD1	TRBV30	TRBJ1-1	CARGTGLNTEAFF	TGTGCCCGGGGGACAGGGCTAAACACTGAAGCTTTCTTT
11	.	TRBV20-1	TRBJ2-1	CSARDGGPQFF	TGCAGTGCTAGAGACGGGGGGCCGCAGTTCTTC
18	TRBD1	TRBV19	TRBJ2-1	CASSMGPTGGSPYNEQFF	TGTGCCAGTAGTATGGGACCTACAGGGGGCTCCCCTTACAATGAGCAGTTCTTC
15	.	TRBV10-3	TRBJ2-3	CAISESVLPPDTQYF	TGTGCCATCAGTGAGAGCGTCCTTCCACCAGATACGCAGTATTTT
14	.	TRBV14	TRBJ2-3	CASSQVPGVSPQYF	TGTGCCAGCAGCCAAGTTCCCGGAGTTTCCCCGCAGTATTTT
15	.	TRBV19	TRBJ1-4	CASSIERATNEKLFF	TGTGCCAGTAGTATTGAGCGGGCAACTAATGAAAAACTGTTTTTT
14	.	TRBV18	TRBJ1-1	CASSPDWMGTEAFF	TGTGCCAGCTCACCGGACTGGATGGGGACTGAAGCTTTCTTT
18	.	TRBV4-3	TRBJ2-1	CASSQGRGLAILYNEQFF	TGCGCCAGCAGCCAAGGGAGAGGACTCGCGATTTTGTACAATGAGCAGTTCTTC
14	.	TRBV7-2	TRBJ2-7	CASSSQQGRSEQYF	TGTGCCAGCAGCTCGCAACAGGGGAGGTCCGAGCAGTACTTC
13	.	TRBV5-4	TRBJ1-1	CASSLRRNTEAFF	TGTGCCAGCAGCTTAAGGAGGAACACTGAAGCTTTCTTT
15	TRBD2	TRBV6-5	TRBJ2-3	CASNPLSGGSDTQYF	TGTGCCAGCAACCCTCTTAGCGGGGGTTCAGATACGCAGTATTTT
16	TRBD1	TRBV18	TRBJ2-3	CASSRYRDRGADTQYF	TGTGCCAGCTCACGCTACCGGGACAGGGGAGCAGATACGCAGTATTTT
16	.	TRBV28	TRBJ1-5	CASSLEDSFSNQPQHF	TGTGCCAGCAGTTTGGAGGACAGCTTTAGCAATCAGCCCCAGCATTTT
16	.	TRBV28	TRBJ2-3	CASSPSKRADTDTQYF	TGTGCCAGCAGTCCGTCGAAGCGGGCGGACACAGATACGCAGTATTTT
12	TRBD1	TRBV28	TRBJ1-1	CASSVTTGRAFF	TGTGCCAGCAGTGTCACGACAGGGAGGGCTTTCTTT
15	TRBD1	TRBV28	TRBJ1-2	CASSLSTGGIYGYTF	TGTGCCAGCAGTTTATCTACAGGGGGGATCTATGGCTACACCTTC
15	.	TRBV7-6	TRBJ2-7	CASSLGRAGAYEQYF	TGTGCCAGCAGCTTAGGCCGGGCAGGGGCGTACGAGCAGTACTTC
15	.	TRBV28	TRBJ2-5	CASSGGGGNQETQYF	TGTGCCAGCAGTGGGGGAGGGGGAAACCAAGAGACCCAGTACTTC
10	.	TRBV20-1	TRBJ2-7	CSALGGLQYF	TGCAGTGCCCTCGGAGGGTTACAGTACTTC
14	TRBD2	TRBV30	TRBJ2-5	CAWTRLAGKETQYF	TGTGCCTGGACCAGACTAGCGGGGAAAGAGACCCAGTACTTC
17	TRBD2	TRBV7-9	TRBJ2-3	CASSQGGLAVLTDTQYF	TGTGCCAGCAGCCAGGGGGGACTAGCGGTGCTCACAGATACGCAGTATTTT
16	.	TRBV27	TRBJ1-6	CASSRWGVTYNSPLHF	TGTGCCAGCAGTCGGTGGGGGGTTACCTATAATTCACCCCTCCACTTT
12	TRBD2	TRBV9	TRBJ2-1	CASSVGLAEQFF	TGTGCCAGCAGCGTAGGACTAGCGGAGCAGTTCTTC
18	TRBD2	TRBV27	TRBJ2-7	CASSFGGPGLAGDYEQYF	TGTGCCAGCAGTTTTGGAGGCCCCGGGCTAGCGGGGGACTACGAGCAGTACTTC
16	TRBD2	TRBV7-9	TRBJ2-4	CASSPPGGWAKNIQYF	TGTGCCAGCAGCCCCCCGGGGGGGTGGGCCAAAAACATTCAGTACTTC